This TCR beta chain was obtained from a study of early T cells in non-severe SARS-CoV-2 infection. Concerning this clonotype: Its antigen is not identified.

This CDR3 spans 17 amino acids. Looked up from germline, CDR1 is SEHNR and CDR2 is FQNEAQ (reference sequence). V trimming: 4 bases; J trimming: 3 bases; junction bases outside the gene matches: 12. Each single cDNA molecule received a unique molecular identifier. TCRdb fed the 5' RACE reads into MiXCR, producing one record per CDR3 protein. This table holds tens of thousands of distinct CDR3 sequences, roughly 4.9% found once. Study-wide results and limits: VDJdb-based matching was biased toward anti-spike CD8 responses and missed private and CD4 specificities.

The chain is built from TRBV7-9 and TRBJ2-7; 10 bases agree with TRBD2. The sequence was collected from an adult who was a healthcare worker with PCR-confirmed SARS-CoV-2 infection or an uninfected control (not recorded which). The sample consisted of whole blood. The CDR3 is CASSSTVGLAEDYEQYF. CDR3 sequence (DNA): TGTGCCAGCAGCTCCACGGTCGGACTAGCGGAGGACTACGAGCAGTACTTC.